This T cell receptor beta chain derives from a study of T cells in lung cancer brain metastases. With 6 bases clipped from V and 2 bases from J, the junction kept 8 bases outside the gene matches. Germline assignment: CDR1 KGHSH and CDR2 LQKENI. The CDR3 extends over 15 amino acids. Clones were sequenced by immunoSEQ multiplex PCR, and TCRdb holds only the in-frame ones, with some missing. The sample has roughly 1,700 clones, just under 90% seen once. The sequencing sample was made of tumor tissue from a brain metastasis. V is TRBV18 and J is TRBJ2-7; 9 nucleotides match TRBD1. This clonotype was obtained from a man aged 60-69 years with non-small cell lung cancer that had spread to the brain. The CDR3 bases are TGTGCCAGCTCGCCGGGACAGGGTGATACCTACGAGCAGTACTTC. Protein sequence: CASSPGQGDTYEQYF.